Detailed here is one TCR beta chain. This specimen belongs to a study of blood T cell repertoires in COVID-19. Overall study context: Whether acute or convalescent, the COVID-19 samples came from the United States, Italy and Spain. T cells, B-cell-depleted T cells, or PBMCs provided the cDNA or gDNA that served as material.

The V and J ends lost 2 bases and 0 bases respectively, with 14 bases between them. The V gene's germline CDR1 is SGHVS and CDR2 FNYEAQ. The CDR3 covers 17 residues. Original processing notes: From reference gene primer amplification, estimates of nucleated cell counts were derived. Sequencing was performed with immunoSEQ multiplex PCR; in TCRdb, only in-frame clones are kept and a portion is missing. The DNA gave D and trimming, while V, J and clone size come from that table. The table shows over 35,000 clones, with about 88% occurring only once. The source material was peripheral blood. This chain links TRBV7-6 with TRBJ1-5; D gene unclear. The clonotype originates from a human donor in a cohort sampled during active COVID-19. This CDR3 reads CASSLTASVYSNQPQHF. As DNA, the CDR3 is TGTGCCAGCAGCTTAACAGCTTCAGTTTATAGCAATCAGCCCCAGCATTTT.